This T cell receptor beta chain appears in the sequencing data of a study of blood T cell repertoires in COVID-19 (dated by TCRdb to the early 2020s). Some background on the complete study: Samples covering the acute and convalescent phases of COVID-19 were provided by collaborators in the United States, Italy and Spain. The repertoires were released in a freely available public database intended as a resource for research on the immune response to SARS-CoV-2. Subjects who had been exposed to COVID-19, were actively infected with it, or had recovered from it provided the deeply sampled blood TCRbeta repertoires that made up the dataset. Samples were obtained from the ongoing ImmuneRACE study (first 160 participants) and from approximately 1,200 subjects provided by 6 global collaborators. The sample metadata nearly always contained a de-identified subject ID, COVID-19 status, age in years and sex. Where available, HLA class I and class II types were obtained from metadata supplied by the sample provider rather than from assay-based typing. The material from the prospective study consisted of cDNA or gDNA derived from T cells, B-cell-depleted T cells, or PBMCs.

TCRbeta CDR3 regions were amplified from genomic DNA by means of the immunoSEQ Assay, a bias-controlled multiplex PCR. Per the original workflow: Within the assay, amplification of reference gene primers was used to estimate how many nucleated cells each sample contained. Sequence reads were collapsed and filtered to measure the absolute abundance of every unique TCRbeta CDR3 rearrangement. For each sample, productive Simpson clonality was calculated as the square root of Simpson's diversity index across productive rearrangements. The source is immuneACCESS, and TCRdb retained only in-frame sequences with V and J called. Part of the clones is not carried over; for the studies checked, unresolved V genes explain less than half of this, and the remainder is unexplained. V, J and clone size were drawn from that table, and D and trimming were deduced from the DNA. Here the sample has approximately 330,000 clones; 80% to 90% occur a single time. The ten largest clones represent roughly a tenth of the sample.

Trimming takes 1 base from V and 1 base from J, and the germline ends sit 11 bases apart. Based on the germline V gene, the CDR1 and CDR2 sequences are MGHRA and YSYEKL. From its cysteine to its phenylalanine, the CDR3 spans 15 amino acids. Kept here is only the CDR3 DNA, which spans 45 bases and is read in frame from base 1. In Seattle, one collaborating source enrolled patients while the infection was active and tracked those patients longitudinally over the course of disease. Whole blood was collected in K2EDTA tubes by collaborating institutions according to the institutions' own protocols. For TCRbeta analysis, collaborators shipped samples in one of three forms: frozen whole blood, isolated PBMCs, or DNA extracted from either of those sample types. What the study reported, not specific to this receptor: The amount of clinical and demographic metadata varied by source and participant and was provided uncurated.

Worth noting for this clone: There is no known antigen for this receptor. The record has no base qualities; no much larger clone is one base away.

Sequencing used peripheral blood. The sequence links TRBV4-1 to TRBJ2-7; a weak D assignment points to TRBD1 (6 bases agree). This sequence was found in a man between 25 and 39 years old with COVID-19, enrolled during active disease. The CDR3 region reads CASSQAQGLSYEQYF. The nucleotide sequence reads as follows: TGCGCCAGCAGCCAAGCCCAGGGGTTGTCCTACGAGCAGTACTTC.